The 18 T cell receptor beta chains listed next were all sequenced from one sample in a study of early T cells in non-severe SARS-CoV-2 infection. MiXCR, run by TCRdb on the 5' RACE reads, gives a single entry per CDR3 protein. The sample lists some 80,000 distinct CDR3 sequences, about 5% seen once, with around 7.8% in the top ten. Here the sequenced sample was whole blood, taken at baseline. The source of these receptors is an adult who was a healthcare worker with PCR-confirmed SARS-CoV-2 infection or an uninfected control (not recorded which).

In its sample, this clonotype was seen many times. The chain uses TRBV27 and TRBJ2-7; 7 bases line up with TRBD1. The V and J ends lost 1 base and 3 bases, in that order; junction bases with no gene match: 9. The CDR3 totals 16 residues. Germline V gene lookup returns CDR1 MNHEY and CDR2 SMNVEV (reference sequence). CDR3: CASSLFAGGRSYEQYF. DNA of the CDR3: TGTGCCAGCAGTTTATTTGCAGGGGGACGAAGCTACGAGCAGTACTTC.

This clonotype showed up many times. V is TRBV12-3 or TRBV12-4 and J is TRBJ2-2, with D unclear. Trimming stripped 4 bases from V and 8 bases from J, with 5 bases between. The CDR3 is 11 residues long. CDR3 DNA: TGTGCCAGCAGTTCTAATGGGGAGCTGTTTTTT. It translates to CASSSNGELFF.

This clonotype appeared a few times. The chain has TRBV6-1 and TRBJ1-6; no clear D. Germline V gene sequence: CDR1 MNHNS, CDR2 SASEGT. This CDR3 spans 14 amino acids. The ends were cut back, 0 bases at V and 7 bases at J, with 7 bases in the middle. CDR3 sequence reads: CASSEARGNSPLHF. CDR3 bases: TGTGCCAGCAGTGAAGCGCGCGGGAATTCACCCCTCCACTTT.

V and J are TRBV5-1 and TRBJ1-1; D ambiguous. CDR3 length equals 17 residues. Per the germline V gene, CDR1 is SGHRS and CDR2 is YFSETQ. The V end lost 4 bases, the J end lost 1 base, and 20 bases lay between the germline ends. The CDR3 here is CASSLDGVQLKNTEAFF. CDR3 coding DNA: TGCGCCAGCAGCCTGGACGGGGTCCAGCTTAAGAACACTGAAGCTTTCTTT.

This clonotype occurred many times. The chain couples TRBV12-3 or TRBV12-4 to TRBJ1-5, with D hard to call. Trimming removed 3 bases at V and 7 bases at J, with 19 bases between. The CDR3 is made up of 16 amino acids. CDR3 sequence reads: CASSFEGGGNGQPQHF. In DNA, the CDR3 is TGTGCCAGCAGTTTCGAGGGCGGAGGCAACGGACAGCCCCAGCATTTT.

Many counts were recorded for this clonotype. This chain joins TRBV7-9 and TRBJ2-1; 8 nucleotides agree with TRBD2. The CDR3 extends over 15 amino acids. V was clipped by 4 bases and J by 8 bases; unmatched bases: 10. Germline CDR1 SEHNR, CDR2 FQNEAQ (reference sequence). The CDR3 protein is CASSSGLAPNDEQFF. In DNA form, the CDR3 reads TGTGCCAGCAGCTCTGGACTAGCCCCCAATGATGAGCAGTTCTTC.

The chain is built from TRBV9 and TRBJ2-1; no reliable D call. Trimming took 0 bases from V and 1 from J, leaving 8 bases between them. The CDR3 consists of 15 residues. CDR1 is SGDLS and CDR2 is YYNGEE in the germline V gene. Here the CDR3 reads CASSVGMQSYNEQFF. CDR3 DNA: TGTGCCAGCAGCGTAGGTATGCAGTCCTACAATGAGCAGTTCTTC. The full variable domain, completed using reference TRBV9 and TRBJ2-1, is DSGVTQTPKHLITATGQRVTLRCSPRSGDLSVYWYQQSLDQGLQFLIQYYNGEERAKGNILERFSAQQFPDLHSELNLSSLELGDSALYFCASSVGMQSYNEQFFGPGTRLTVL.

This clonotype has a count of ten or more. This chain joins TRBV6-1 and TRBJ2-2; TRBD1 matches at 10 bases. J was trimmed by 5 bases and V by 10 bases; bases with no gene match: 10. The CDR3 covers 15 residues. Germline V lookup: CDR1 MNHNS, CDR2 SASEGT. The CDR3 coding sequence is TGTGCCAATGGGAGACAGGGGGCGGAAACCGGGGAGCTGTTTTTT. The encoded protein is CANGRQGAETGELFF.

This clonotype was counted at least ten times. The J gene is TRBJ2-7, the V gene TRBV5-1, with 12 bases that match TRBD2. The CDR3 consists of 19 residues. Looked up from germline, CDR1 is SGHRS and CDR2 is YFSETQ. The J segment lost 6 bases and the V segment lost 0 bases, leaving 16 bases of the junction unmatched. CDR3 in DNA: TGCGCCAGCAGCTTGGCAGGGTTCGTGCTAGCGGGAGGGCCCGGCGAGCAGTACTTC. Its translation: CASSLAGFVLAGGPGEQYF.

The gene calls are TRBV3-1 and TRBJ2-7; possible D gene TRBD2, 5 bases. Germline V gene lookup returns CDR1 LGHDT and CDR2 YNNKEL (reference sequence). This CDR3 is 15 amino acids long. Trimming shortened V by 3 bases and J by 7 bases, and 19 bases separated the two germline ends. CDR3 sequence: CASSHGDIAPGEQYF. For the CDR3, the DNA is TGTGCCAGCAGCCACGGAGACATTGCCCCGGGGGAGCAGTACTTC.

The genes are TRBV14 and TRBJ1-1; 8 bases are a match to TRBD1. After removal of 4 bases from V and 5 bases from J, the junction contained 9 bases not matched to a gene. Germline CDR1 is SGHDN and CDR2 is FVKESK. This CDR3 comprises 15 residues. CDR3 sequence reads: CASSLIAGGGTEAFF. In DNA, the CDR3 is TGTGCCAGCAGCCTCATCGCAGGGGGCGGGACTGAAGCTTTCTTT.

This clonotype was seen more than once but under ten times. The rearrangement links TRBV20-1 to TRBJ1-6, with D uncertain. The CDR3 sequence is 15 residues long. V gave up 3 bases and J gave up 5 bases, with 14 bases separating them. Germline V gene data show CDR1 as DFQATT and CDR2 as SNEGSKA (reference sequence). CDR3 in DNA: TGCAGTGCTAGTCAACAAGGGCCCGATAATTCACCCCTCCACTTT. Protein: CSASQQGPDNSPLHF.

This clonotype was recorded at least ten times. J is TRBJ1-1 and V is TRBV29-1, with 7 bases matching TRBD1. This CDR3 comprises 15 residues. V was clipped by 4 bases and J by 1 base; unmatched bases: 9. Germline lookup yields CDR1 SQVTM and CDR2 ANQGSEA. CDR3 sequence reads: CSVGEEGARNTEAFF. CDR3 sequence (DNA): TGCAGCGTTGGGGAGGAGGGGGCAAGGAACACTGAAGCTTTCTTT.

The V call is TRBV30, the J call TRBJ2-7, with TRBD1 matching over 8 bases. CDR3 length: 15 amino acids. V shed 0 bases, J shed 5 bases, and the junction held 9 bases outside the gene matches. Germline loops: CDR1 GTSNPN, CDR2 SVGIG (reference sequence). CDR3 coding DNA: TGTGCCTGGAGTGTGGGTGTGGGACAGGTCGACGAGCAGTACTTC. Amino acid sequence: CAWSVGVGQVDEQYF.

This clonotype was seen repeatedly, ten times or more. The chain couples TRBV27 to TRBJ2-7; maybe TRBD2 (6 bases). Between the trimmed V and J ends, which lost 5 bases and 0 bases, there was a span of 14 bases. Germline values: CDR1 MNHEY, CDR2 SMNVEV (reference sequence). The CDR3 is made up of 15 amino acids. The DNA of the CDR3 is TGTGCCAGCAGTCCGGGGGACGGAAGCTCCTACGAGCAGTACTTC. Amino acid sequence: CASSPGDGSSYEQYF.

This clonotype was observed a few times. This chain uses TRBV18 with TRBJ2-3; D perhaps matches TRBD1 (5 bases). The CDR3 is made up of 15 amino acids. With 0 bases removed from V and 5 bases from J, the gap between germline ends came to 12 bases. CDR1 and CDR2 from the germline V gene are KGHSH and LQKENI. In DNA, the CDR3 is TGTGCCAGCTCACCACCGGTGACAGTCAGAGATACGCAGTATTTT. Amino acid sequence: CASSPPVTVRDTQYF.

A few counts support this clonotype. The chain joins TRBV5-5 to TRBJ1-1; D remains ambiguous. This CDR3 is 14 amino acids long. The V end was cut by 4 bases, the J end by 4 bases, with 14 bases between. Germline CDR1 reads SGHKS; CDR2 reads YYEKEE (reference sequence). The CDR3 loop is CASSLGPTTTEAFF. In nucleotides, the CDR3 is TGTGCCAGCAGCCTGGGTCCCACCACCACTGAAGCTTTCTTT. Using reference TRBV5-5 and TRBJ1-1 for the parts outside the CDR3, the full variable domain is DAGVTQSPTHLIKTRGQQVTLRCSPISGHKSVSWYQQVLGQGPQFIFQYYEKEERGRGNFPDRFSARQFPNYSSELNVNALLLGDSALYLCASSLGPTTTEAFFGQGTRLTVV.

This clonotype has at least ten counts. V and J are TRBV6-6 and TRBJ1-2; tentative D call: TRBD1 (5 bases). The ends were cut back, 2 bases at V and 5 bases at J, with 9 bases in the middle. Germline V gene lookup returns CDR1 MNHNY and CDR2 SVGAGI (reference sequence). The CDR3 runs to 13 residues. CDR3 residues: CASSYRGIYGYTF. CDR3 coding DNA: TGTGCCAGCAGTTACAGGGGCATATATGGCTACACCTTC.